The present T cell receptor (beta chain) was sequenced within a study of cytomegalovirus exposure and HLA in healthy donors. Notes on the study in general: Rarity marked most TCR sequences, yet some public TCRs occurred in many donors. 164 TCR beta chains were listed as cytomegalovirus-associated.

In the case of this clone: Its antigen is as yet unknown.

Clones were sequenced by immunoSEQ multiplex PCR, and TCRdb holds only the in-frame ones, with some missing. The data show 150,000 to 200,000 clones, with about 90% seen just once and 4% to 4.5% held by the top ten. Germline CDR1 and CDR2: SGHRS and YFSETQ. The CDR3 extends over 12 amino acids. The ends were cut back, 0 bases at V and 7 bases at J, with 5 bases in the middle. Sequenced: PBMCs. This receptor was taken from a man aged 18-30 years in good health and CMV-seropositive. The chain combines TRBV5-1 with TRBJ2-1, with unresolved D. CDR3: CASSLALNEQFF. CDR3 in DNA: TGCGCCAGCAGCTTGGCCCTTAATGAGCAGTTCTTC. Based on the CDR3 plus reference TRBV5-1 and TRBJ2-1, the full variable domain is KAGVTQTPRYLIKTRGQQVTLSCSPISGHRSVSWYQQTPGQGLQFLFEYFSETQRNKGNFPGRFSGRQFSNSRSEMNVSTLELGDSALYLCASSLALNEQFFGPGTRLTVL.